This is a list of T cell receptor beta chains from one sample in a study of shared clonotypes between healthy human individuals. Repertoires were generated with immunoSEQ multiplex PCR, while TCRdb's copy carries only in-frame clones and drops some. The table has millions of clones, around 95% seen once. The sequenced sample was naive CD4+ T cells sorted from blood. The receptors originated from a man aged 18-30 years in good health. CDR3s leave out the opening cysteine and the closing phenylalanine or tryptophan. Fields, in order: D gene, V gene, CDR3 protein. D genes are given only for firm matches.

>TRBD1|TRBV18
ASSPDRASETQY
>.|TRBV9
ASSVASGVGTDTQY
>.|TRBV27
AIFTEGRSSYEQY
>TRBD2|TRBV30
AWRRLAGGSDTQY
>TRBD1|TRBV6-1
ASSENRGNTGELF
>TRBD1|TRBV5-6
ASSFARGPEQY
>.|TRBV27
ASTAEGDEQF
>TRBD1|TRBV25-1
ASSEYPTGHYGYT
>.|TRBV18
ASSPRTGPDTGELF
>.|TRBV2
ASSPDSNYGYT
>TRBD2|TRBV7-7
ASSFRLAGADETQY
>.|TRBV12-5
ASGLSSGEQF
>.|TRBV7-9
ASTLVGGPNEKLF
>TRBD1|TRBV18
ASSPATGKRNTEAF
>TRBD1|TRBV9
ASSSEQGRYNEQF
>TRBD1|TRBV2
ARNRRTGTNTGELF
>TRBD2|TRBV5-1
ASSQGLAGASTDTQY
>.|TRBV30
AWSRVSGNTIY
>.|TRBV7-9
ASSLNDRNSPLH
>.|TRBV10-1
ASSGGLAYNEQF
>TRBD1|TRBV7-9
ASSFSDRASYNEQF
>.|TRBV28
ASRPPGKGSYGYT
>.|TRBV5-6
ASTLFRSGNTIY
>.|TRBV4-1
ASSQDFSLDTGELF
>TRBD2|TRBV6-5
ASSSSRGGPGELF
>.|TRBV2
ASLEQF
>TRBD1|TRBV7-3
ASSTGQGYGYT
>.|TRBV18
ASSPPGPNTGELF
>.|TRBV7-8
ASSPQGGNTEAF
>.|TRBV7-2
ASSPGWSGELF
>.|TRBV28
ASSLDSSYGYT
>.|TRBV5-1
ASNRELNTEAF
>.|TRBV12-5
ASGPPVGSYNEQF
>.|TRBV10-3
AISESGQSNYGYT
>.|TRBV29-1
SASNVQETQY
>.|TRBV2
ASSEGAAYSNQPQH
>TRBD2|TRBV14
ASSQEAASGRYQY
>.|TRBV11-2
ASSGRYTGELF
>.|TRBV11-3
ASSPPASADEQF
>TRBD1|TRBV7-9
ASSSRTGNPYEQY
>.|TRBV19
ASSRGQISYEQY
>.|TRBV9
ASSVLGDYSNQPQH
>.|TRBV19
ASRRPGGEEKLF
>.|TRBV7-8
ASSGDDRTPNQPQH
>.|TRBV6-6
ASAQAGEQY
>.|TRBV27
ASSLGGSSYNSPLH
>TRBD1|TRBV30
AWSRQGTNYGYT
>.|TRBV28
ASSAGGERYGYT
>.|TRBV4-1
ASSQGSGERYNEQF
>.|TRBV19
ASSRAGLNTGELF
>.|TRBV18
ASSQGYSYGYT
>.|TRBV6-1
ASTVGETQY
>.|TRBV11-2
ASSSRRTDTQY
>.|TRBV2
ASSERAGTDTQY
>.|TRBV15
ATSRDFQGGNTIY
>.|TRBV7-8
ALTGIMGTGELF
>TRBD2|TRBV28
ASSSGGPYETQY
>TRBD2|TRBV5-4
ASRTSSGTYNEQF
>.|TRBV5-1
ASSPDTGNTEAF